This T cell receptor beta chain was observed in a study of shared clonotypes between healthy human individuals (dated by TCRdb to between 2020 and 2021). Regarding the study in general: The cohort comprised two women and a few men aged 18 to 49 years. Per donor, three plates each were used for CD4 naive and CD4 memory, two for CD8 naive, and one for CD8 memory. To estimate repertoire size and how much clonotypes are shared between individuals, the study performed deep sequencing of blood TCR repertoires from 4 to 6 healthy adults. To increase sequencing depth and limit assay-specific biases, TCR repertoire library preparation and sequencing were carried out by different laboratories using diverse techniques. Per donor, leukapheresis produced somewhere between about 0.94 and 9.5 billion PBMCs.

Healthy HIV-negative adults with no recently reported acute infections or vaccinations were included as donors. Every donor was a Caucasian adult living in Nashville, Tennessee, USA. Magnetic negative selection was used to enrich CD4+ T cells, after which naive cells were positively selected on CD45RA and the negative fraction became the memory subset. Blood was collected by leukapheresis, and PBMCs were isolated by Ficoll-Histopaque density gradient centrifugation and then cryopreserved in liquid nitrogen vapor phase. Purity and quantity of every magnetically sorted T cell population were checked by analytical flow cytometry. Genomic DNA was isolated from each sorted fraction and quantified by UV absorbance on a Nanodrop 2000c. Concerning this clone itself: It has no known antigen specificity. The record has no base qualities; no much larger clone is one base away.

Broad study findings and their caveats: Larger estimated clonotype richness was generally found for naive subsets than for memory subsets. Clonotypes shared by all four sorted-subset donors showed higher generation probabilities than non-shared clonotypes. The small number of donors limited the genetic and exposure-history diversity represented. Even with the large sequencing depth, rarefaction of the sorted-subset datasets indicated that sequencing was incomplete. Sampling was restricted to blood, and TCR repertoires in tissues likely differ from the TCR repertoires found in blood. Based on pairwise subsampling, the degree of clonotype sharing among donors was expected to be affected by sequencing depth. Across a handful of donors, roughly 5.1% of naive CD4, roughly 3.5% of naive CD8, 2% to 2.5% of memory CD4, and 0.4% to 0.45% of memory CD8 clonotypes were shared.

Using the deep immunoSEQ assay, TCR CDR3 regions were amplified from genomic DNA by multiplex PCR. For each cell subset, the extracted genomic DNA was distributed evenly across all wells of several immunoSEQ 96-well plates, and each plate served as one replicate. For sorted subsets, each replicate PCR was loaded with 200 to 250 ng genomic DNA, equivalent to about 33,000 T cell genomes. Purified libraries were quantified with a Qubit 3.0 fluorometer, sized on a Bioanalyzer 2100, and re-quantified with the KAPA Library Quantification kit. Every immunoSEQ 96-well plate was sequenced on a dedicated single-read 150-cycle Illumina NextSeq 550 flow cell. The paper's processing steps were these. The immunoSEQ output contained only junctional sequences without quality scores, so filtering could not match that applied to full-length reads. Sequences were annotated with PyIR, a Python wrapper for IgBLAST v1.9, using IMGT germline references to assign V/J genes and CDR3. Any read was removed if the V/J assignment was weak (E-value above 1e-6), the CDR3 was missing, or the read contained stop codons, out-of-frame junctions, or ambiguous translated residues. V3J clonotypes were defined as sequences sharing the same inferred V gene, J gene, and CDR3 amino acid sequence. To compute the percentage overlap between repertoires, the number of shared unique clonotypes was divided by the size of the smaller repertoire. Repertoire richness was assessed with RTK rarefaction, the Chao1 estimator, and Recon v2.1 estimates of unobserved clonotypes. For all TCRbeta clonotypes obtained by the gDNA method from a few donors, generation probabilities were computed with OLGA. This immuneACCESS table, as held by TCRdb, lists in-frame sequences with V and J called but not all clones. Of the missing ones, under half trace to an unresolved V gene in checked studies; the others have no known cause. The V and J calls and clone size are taken from that table; D and trimming were inferred from the DNA. This sample lists some 1.4 million clones; around 95% were detected once. The ten largest clonotypes hold about 1.2% of the sample.

The CDR3, cysteine through phenylalanine, is 13 amino acids long. Here the CDR3 DNA is all that survives: 39 bases in frame from base 1. The germline V gene specifies MNHNS as CDR1 and SASEGT as CDR2. V is trimmed back by 3 bases and J by 6 bases, and the junction contains 3 bases that no gene match accounts for. The sample was naive CD4+ T cells sorted from blood. The cell subset or site label corresponds to: CD45RA+ positively selected. The chain was built from TRBV6-1 and TRBJ1-1, with 8 middle bases fitting TRBD1. The TCR originated in a man under 40 in good health. The DNA sequence follows: TGTGCCAGCAGTGATTCAGGGGGCGCTGAAGCTTTCTTT. The translation is CASSDSGGAEAFF.